The present T cell receptor beta chain was sequenced within a study of blood T cell repertoires in COVID-19. The method was immunoSEQ multiplex PCR; TCRdb's version includes in-frame clones alone and lacks a portion of them. The sample lists over 250,000 clones, roughly 85% occurring once. This CDR3 is 17 amino acids long. V dropped 5 bases and J dropped 5; count of bases not matched to a gene: 7. Germline values: CDR1 MRHNA, CDR2 SNTAGT. Sequencing was carried out using peripheral blood. The source is a human donor in a cohort sampled during active COVID-19. This rearrangement joins TRBV6-4 to TRBJ2-1; TRBD2 agrees at 15 bases. The CDR3 region is CASSTGLAGGLHNEQFF. The CDR3 bases are TGTGCCAGCAGTACTGGACTAGCGGGAGGGCTTCACAATGAGCAGTTCTTC.